This entry lists 5 T cell receptor beta chains sequenced from one sample in a study of blood T cell repertoires in COVID-19. TCRdb's copy holds only in-frame clones and misses some; the assay was immunoSEQ multiplex PCR. The sample holds about 26,000 clones, roughly 70% seen once. Sequenced: peripheral blood. The receptors were sampled from a man in his sixties with active or convalescent COVID-19.

In its sample, this clone was seen once. The rearrangement uses TRBV19 and TRBJ2-5; 10 nucleotides match TRBD2. Germline V CDR1 and CDR2: LNHDA, SQIVND (reference sequence). J gave up 5 bases and V 5 bases, and 5 bases lay outside the gene matches. The CDR3 totals 14 residues. This chain's CDR3 is CASSYSGGKETQYF. The CDR3, as DNA: TGTGCCAGTAGTTATAGCGGGGGGAAGGAGACCCAGTACTTC.

The chain links TRBV29-1 to TRBJ1-2, with 7 bases identical to TRBD1. CDR3 length equals 11 residues. Unmatched junction bases numbered 2, after V lost 6 bases and J lost 4 bases. Germline V gene lookup returns CDR1 SQVTM and CDR2 ANQGSEA. The DNA for the CDR3 is TGCAGCGTGGGACAGCTCTATGGCTACACCTTC. It specifies CSVGQLYGYTF.

The CDR3 region is CSVDRVGRAGETQYF. The CDR3 region has the DNA TGCAGCGTTGATCGTGTCGGCCGGGCAGGGGAGACCCAGTACTTC. This chain connects TRBV29-1 to TRBJ2-5; D might be TRBD1 (5 bases). The CDR3 extends over 15 amino acids. Trimming left V 3 bases short and J 5 bases short, with 19 bases between. Germline V gives CDR1 SQVTM, CDR2 ANQGSEA.

The chain recombines TRBV7-3 with TRBJ2-5; 10 bases match TRBD2. V lost 5 bases and J lost 1; bases outside the gene matches: 7. The germline V gene has CDR1 SGHTA and CDR2 FQGTGA. The length of the CDR3 is 16 residues. CDR3 sequence: CASSPKAGGVQETQYF. CDR3 coding DNA: TGTGCCAGCAGCCCTAAAGCGGGAGGGGTCCAAGAGACCCAGTACTTC.

This rearrangement joins TRBV3-1 (or the pseudogene TRBV3-2) to TRBJ1-2, with a tentative D call TRBD1 (5 bases). Trimming cost V 0 bases and J 7 bases, with 9 bases left between them. CDR1 and CDR2 from the germline V gene are LGHDT and YNNKEL (reference sequence). CDR3 length equals 13 residues. The CDR3 loop reads CASSQEGRGGYTF. The DNA of the CDR3 is TGTGCCAGCAGCCAAGAAGGGAGGGGTGGCTACACCTTC.